Below, 14 T cell receptor beta chains from the same sample are listed, as sequenced in a study of Ad26.COV2.S vaccination and SARS-CoV-2 variants (dated by TCRdb to about 2021). Libraries came from the immunoSEQ multiplex PCR assay. The immuneACCESS repertoire file appears here via TCRdb, limited to in-frame rearrangements. These files lack a portion of the clones; in checked studies, under half of the deficit traces to unresolved V genes, and the cause of the others is not known. The sample table lists around 350,000 clones, 90% to 95% of them with a count of one. The ten largest make up 3.9% of the sample. Explained via the paper, the time point label denotes: individuals recovered from natural SARS-CoV-2 infection. This specimen was peripheral blood, taken after recovery from COVID-19. The receptor source for this set is a human donor who had recovered from COVID-19.

The J gene is TRBJ2-7, the V gene TRBV13, with D hard to call. The V and J ends lost 1 base and 4 bases respectively, with 11 bases between them. Per the germline V gene, CDR1 is PRHDT and CDR2 is FYEKMQ (reference sequence). This CDR3 region has 14 residues. CDR3 in DNA: TGTGCCAGCAGCTTAGAACTTACCCCGTACGAGCAGTACTTC. This codes for CASSLELTPYEQYF.

This chain links TRBV12-3 or TRBV12-4 with TRBJ1-1, with TRBD1 as a possible D gene (5 bases). This CDR3 has 13 amino acids. V shed 3 bases and J shed 1 base, with 6 bases lying between them. This CDR3 reads CASSFDRNTEAFF. Written as DNA, the CDR3 is TGTGCCAGCAGTTTCGACAGGAACACTGAAGCTTTCTTT.

This clone came up once. This rearrangement joins TRBV5-4 to TRBJ1-5; D unresolved. The germline V gene has CDR1 SGHNT and CDR2 YYREEE (reference sequence). The CDR3 totals 12 residues. Between the trimmed V and J ends, which lost 4 bases and 6 bases, there was a span of 8 bases. CDR3 loop: CASSRPGQPQHF. As DNA, the CDR3 is TGTGCCAGCAGCCGACCCGGTCAGCCCCAGCATTTT.

This clone was recorded once. CDR3 DNA: TGCGCCAGCAGCTTGGTAGGCATGAACACTGAAGCTTTCTTT. Translating gives CASSLVGMNTEAFF. The chain uses TRBV5-1 and TRBJ1-1; D remains unclear. Germline CDR1 is SGHRS and CDR2 is YFSETQ. This CDR3 spans 14 amino acids. V was clipped by 0 bases and J by 0 bases, with 6 bases between them.

V gene TRBV15 combines with J gene TRBJ2-7, with TRBD1 matching over 12 bases. After removal of 4 bases from V and 5 bases from J, the junction contained 6 bases not matched to a gene. CDR3 length: 15 amino acids. Per germline, CDR1 LNHNV and CDR2 YYDKDF (reference sequence). CDR3 coding DNA: TGTGCCACCAGCACCGGGACAGGGGGCATCAACGAGCAGTACTTC. Protein: CATSTGTGGINEQYF.

This clone was observed a single time. The chain couples TRBV6-1 to TRBJ2-3, with 9 bases identical to TRBD2. This CDR3 contains 18 residues. Germline CDR1 is MNHNS and CDR2 is SASEGT. The ends lost 4 bases at V and 2 bases at J; junction bases unmatched: 13. This CDR3 is CASSANWGSGGLTDTQYF. The CDR3 nucleotides are TGTGCCAGCAGTGCAAATTGGGGTAGCGGGGGACTCACAGATACGCAGTATTTT.

V usage is TRBV7-6 and J usage is TRBJ2-2; the D gene is possibly TRBD1 (6 bases). CDR1 and CDR2 from the germline V gene are SGHVS and FNYEAQ. The length of the CDR3 is 15 residues. Trimming took off 3 bases at V and 5 bases at J, with 13 bases between the two ends. This CDR3 is CASSLAQQGTGELFF. In DNA form, the CDR3 reads TGTGCCAGCAGCTTGGCCCAACAGGGTACCGGGGAGCTGTTTTTT. The whole variable domain, remainder taken from reference TRBV7-6 and TRBJ2-2, is GAGVSQSPRYKVTKRGQDVALRCDPISGHVSLYWYRQALGQGPEFLTYFNYEAQQDKSGLPNDRFSAERPEGSISTLTIQRTEQRDSAMYRCASSLAQQGTGELFFGEGSRLTVL.

The genes are TRBV7-6 and TRBJ2-7; a possible D gene is TRBD2 (6 bases). Trimming took off 4 bases at V and 1 base at J, with 17 bases between the two ends. The CDR3 runs to 16 residues. Per the germline V gene, CDR1 is SGHVS and CDR2 is FNYEAQ. The CDR3 sequence is CASSSPPGGTSYEQYF. CDR3 nucleotides: TGTGCCAGCAGCTCCCCCCCAGGTGGGACTTCCTACGAGCAGTACTTC.

The CDR3 nucleotides are TGTGCCAGCAGTTACGAGTTAAGAGGCCCCGCCAGTTCACCCCTCCACTTT. Translation gives CASSYELRGPASSPLHF. The chain combines TRBV6-2 or TRBV6-3 with TRBJ1-6, with D uncertain. With 2 bases removed from V and 9 bases from J, the gap between germline ends came to 20 bases. CDR1 is MNHEY and CDR2 is SVGEGT in the germline V gene. The CDR3 extends over 17 amino acids.

This clone was seen only once. The V and J genes are TRBV5-6 and TRBJ1-1; 9 bases fit TRBD1. The CDR3 runs to 17 residues. The germline V gene encodes CDR1 SGHDT and CDR2 YYEEEE. V lost 4 bases, J lost 5 bases, and 15 bases stayed unmatched. CDR3 coding DNA: TGTGCCAGCAGCGTGCGGCACAGGGGGCTGATAGAGACTGAAGCTTTCTTT. As protein: CASSVRHRGLIETEAFF.

This chain joins TRBV7-2 and TRBJ2-3, with 10 bases aligning to TRBD1. Germline CDR1 reads SGHTA; CDR2 reads FQGNSA. Trimming at V came to 4 bases and at J to 1 base, leaving 5 bases not matched to a gene. This CDR3 has 16 amino acids. The CDR3 nucleotides are TGTGCCAGCAGCTCCCCCGGGACAGGGGGCACAGATACGCAGTATTTT. As protein: CASSSPGTGGTDTQYF.

V is TRBV9 and J is TRBJ2-2; D uncertain. Trimming took off 1 base at V and 4 bases at J, with 11 bases between the two ends. Germline-derived CDR1 and CDR2 are SGDLS and YYNGEE. The CDR3 has 15 amino acids. The CDR3 coding sequence is TGTGCCAGCAGCGTAAGTGTATGGGGCACCGGGGAGCTGTTTTTT. It encodes CASSVSVWGTGELFF.

This clone appeared once. The chain is built from TRBV6-5 and TRBJ2-5; 9 bases are shared with TRBD2. The CDR3 spans 16 residues. J gave up 3 bases and V 3 bases, and 8 bases lay outside the gene matches. CDR1 is MNHEY, CDR2 SVGAGI, per germline. The CDR3 DNA follows: TGTGCCAGCAGTTATTGGGCCGGGACTAGCAAAGAGACCCAGTACTTC. Translating it yields CASSYWAGTSKETQYF.

A word on this clone: Other DNA sequences of this sample code for an identical CDR3. The chain joins TRBV12-3 or TRBV12-4 to TRBJ1-1, with D uncertain. V lost 0 bases to trimming and J lost 0 bases, with 2 bases between them. The CDR3 runs 13 residues. The CDR3 DNA reads TGTGCCAGCAGTTTAGCCGTGAACACTGAAGCTTTCTTT. It codes for CASSLAVNTEAFF.